Many counts were recorded for the clone carrying this T cell receptor beta chain. Its matching antigen is unknown. The J segment lost 0 bases and the V segment lost 3 bases, leaving 7 bases of the junction unmatched. This CDR3 region has 17 residues. TCRdb redid the calling of the RT-PCR reads with MiXCR, one entry per CDR3 protein. The sample yields 500,000 to 600,000 distinct CDR3 sequences, approximately 7.1% seen once. The sample is drawn from a study of response to subunit inactivated influenza vaccine. Regarding the study as a whole: Every seasonal influenza vaccination brings in few new T cells, the authors suggested.

The rearrangement uses TRBV12-3 or TRBV12-4 and TRBJ1-1; 10 bases are a match to TRBD1. The specimen was PBMCs from blood, collected around 25 months after vaccination. This sequence was found in a man aged 50 to 69 who received an inactivated influenza vaccine. CDR3 DNA: TGTGCCAGCAGTTTGCGGACAGGGGGGACCTTGAACACTGAAGCTTTCTTT. Translated, it gives CASSLRTGGTLNTEAFF.